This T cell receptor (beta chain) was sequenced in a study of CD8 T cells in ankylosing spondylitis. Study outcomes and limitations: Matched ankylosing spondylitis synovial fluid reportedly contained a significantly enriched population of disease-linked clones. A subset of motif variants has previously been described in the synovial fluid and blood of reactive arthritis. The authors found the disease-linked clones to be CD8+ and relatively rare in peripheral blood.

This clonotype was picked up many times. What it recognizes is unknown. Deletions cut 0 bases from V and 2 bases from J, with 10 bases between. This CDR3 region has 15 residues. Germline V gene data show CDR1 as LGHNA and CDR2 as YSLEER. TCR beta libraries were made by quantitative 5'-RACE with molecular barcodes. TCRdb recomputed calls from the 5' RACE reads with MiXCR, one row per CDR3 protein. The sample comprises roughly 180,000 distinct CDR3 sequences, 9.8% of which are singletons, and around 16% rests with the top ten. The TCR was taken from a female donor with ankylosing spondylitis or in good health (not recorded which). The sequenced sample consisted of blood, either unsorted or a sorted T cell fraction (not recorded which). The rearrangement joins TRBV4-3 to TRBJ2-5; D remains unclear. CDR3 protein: CASSQDLADQETQYF. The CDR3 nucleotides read TGCGCCAGCAGCCAAGATTTGGCAGATCAAGAGACCCAGTACTTC.